The subject of this entry is one T cell receptor beta chain. No cognate antigen has been identified for it. Base qualities are not at hand, and no much larger clone is one base apart. The library was made by the immunoSEQ multiplex PCR assay. Imported from immuneACCESS, the table was reduced by TCRdb to in-frame sequences with V and J called. These copies leave out some clones; in studies compared against another copy, an unresolved V gene accounts for under half, and the cause of the remainder is not known. The sample has some 60,000 clones on record, about 89% of them singletons. The ten largest make up approximately 2% of the sample. The germline ends are 11 bases apart after V is trimmed by 5 bases and J by 0 bases. Including cysteine and phenylalanine, the CDR3 has 15 amino acids. The sequence is cut down to CDR3 DNA, 45 bases in frame from base 1. Sequences SEHNR (CDR1) and FQNEAQ (CDR2) are obtained from the germline V gene (reference sequence).

This sample is drawn from a study of T cell changes during pregnancy in multiple sclerosis (dated by TCRdb to between 2018 and 2021). About the study as a whole: The study looked at changes in the T cell repertoire across pregnancy in women with multiple sclerosis.

This receptor was taken from a female donor with multiple sclerosis, enrolled in a pregnancy study. Sample: peripheral blood, taken after pregnancy. The chain employs TRBV7-9 and TRBJ2-1; D gene: possibly TRBD1, on 6 matching bases. CDR3 protein: CASSPDRSSYNEQFF. The nucleotide sequence reads TGTGCCAGCAGCCCGGACAGAAGCTCCTACAATGAGCAGTTCTTC.